This T cell receptor (beta chain) was profiled in a study of control samples from healthy donors and cancer patients (dated by TCRdb to about 2020). With regard to this clone: It has no known antigen specificity. Base qualities are missing; no much larger clone stands one base away.

The CDR3 starts with the cysteine, ends with the phenylalanine, and has 14 residues. Of the read, only the CDR3 DNA is kept; its 42 bases are in frame from base 1. Looking up the germline V gene yields CDR1 SGHAT and CDR2 FQNNGV. V is pruned by 2 bases and J by 9 bases, leaving 7 bases of the junction without a gene match. The method behind the library was the immunoSEQ multiplex PCR assay. Here the immuneACCESS table is served through TCRdb, limited to in-frame sequences with V and J called. Missing clones are a known gap in these copies; in checked studies unresolved V genes cover under half, and the rest lacks a known reason. Across this sample there are tens of thousands of clones, with roughly 85% seen only once. The biggest ten clones account for roughly a fifth of the sample.

The sequencing input was PBMCs. The chain links TRBV11-2 with TRBJ2-1, with 7 bases in between that match TRBD2. The TCR was taken from a man aged 55 to 70 with head and neck cancer. In nucleotides, the sequence is TGTGCCAGCAGCTTAAACACGGGGAGGGGTGAGCAGTTCTTC. The resulting protein is CASSLNTGRGEQFF.